The entry below describes one TCR beta chain. This clonotype showed up just a few times. Its antigen has not been determined. No base quality information exists; no much larger clone differs at one position. Patients chosen for sequencing had shown expansion of CD8+CD57+ cells by flow cytometry. Every patient had a diagnosis of severe acquired aplastic anemia based on International Study of Aplastic Anemia and Agranulocytosis and Camitta criteria. No patient had received any therapy when blood was sampled. In this study, sorted CD4+ and CD8+ T cells from the blood of healthy subjects and of severe aplastic anemia patients had their TCR repertoires deep-sequenced. Patients were enrolled under clinicaltrials.gov protocols 00001620, 01623167, 00001397, 00071045, 00081523 and 00961064 in the USA. Ficoll-Paque density gradient centrifugation was used to isolate peripheral blood mononuclear cells. Before DNA extraction, CD4+ and CD8+ T cells were sorted by FACS or by magnetic beads.

The data are from a study of CD8+CD57+ T cells in acquired aplastic anemia (dated by TCRdb to between 2018 and 2020). In terms of the full investigation: On average, sorted CD4+ and CD8+ cells yielded around 3.4 ug of extracted DNA, with a range of roughly 0.19 to 27.4 ug. CD8+CD57+ expansion was defined as a frequency above the mean frequency observed in healthy subjects.

CDR1 and CDR2, looked up from the germline V gene, are MNHNS and SASEGT. Germline trimming: 6 bases from V, 8 bases from J; junction bases outside gene matches: 7. The CDR3 sequence holds 15 residues, the cysteine and phenylalanine included. Just the 45-base CDR3 DNA is kept, in frame starting at base 1. General study outcomes and caveats: No significant difference in CD8+ Simpson's diversity was found between patients and healthy controls (P=0.060). Around 31 CD8+ CDR3 sequences were shared between patients and controls but appeared highly expressed in patients and within their immunodominant clones.

Genomic DNA was used as template for profiling of TCR beta VDJ combinations and CDR3 sequences. TCR repertoire sequencing was run on an Illumina HiSeq 2000. The original pipeline was this. TRBV/TRBJ rearrangement plots, CDR3 size and DJ length profiles, and Simpson's diversity index were used to assess repertoires. Whichever DNA sequence was most abundant in the deep sequencing data was defined as the immunodominant clone. CDR3 amino acid sequences were screened for sharing across subjects and compared with published repertoires and the VDJdb database. Using fastp at Q25 and MiXCR, TCRdb reprocessed the public reads and kept productive beta chains. One record per CDR3 amino acid sequence lists the most common genes and DNA. The V and J calls were determined by TCRdb, not by the authors. This sample lists approximately 170,000 distinct CDR3 sequences; about 45% were detected once. Jointly, the top ten make up 2.5% to 4% of the sample.

Sequenced: sorted CD4+, CD8+, or CD8+CD57+ T cells (not recorded which) from PBMCs. This sequence originates from a human donor with aplastic anemia. The sequence is built from TRBV6-1 and TRBJ2-1; 13 middle bases align to TRBD2. The nucleotides read TGTGCCAGCAGACCTTGGACTAGCGGGGGTGATGAGCAGTTCTTC. This is translated as CASRPWTSGGDEQFF.